The 7 T cell receptor beta chains below come from one sample, sequenced in a study of blood T cells in healthy people across ages. A second PCR of roughly 7 to 11 cycles used a sample-barcoded 5' primer and a J-beta primer mix. TCRdb used MiXCR to reprocess the 5' RACE reads, holding one entry per CDR3 protein. The data hold about 1.5 million distinct CDR3 sequences, with 35% to 45% observed a single time. Material: blood. The receptor set was obtained from a young woman in good health.

This clonotype was seen a few times. J is TRBJ1-4 and V is TRBV7-2; the D gene is possibly TRBD1 (5 bases). The CDR3 consists of 14 residues. Germline CDR1 reads SGHTA; CDR2 reads FQGNSA. Trimming removed 5 bases from V and 8 bases from J, with 15 bases in between. The CDR3 DNA reads TGTGCCAGCAGCCGAGCTGGGGGTGAAGAAAAACTGTTTTTT. It is translated as CASSRAGGEEKLFF.

The table lists this clonotype with a few counts. This sequence joins TRBV20-1 and TRBJ1-2, with D possibly being TRBD1 (6 bases). Trimming removed 0 bases from V and 8 bases from J, with 10 bases in between. The CDR3 has 12 amino acids. The V gene's germline CDR1 is DFQATT and CDR2 SNEGSKA (reference sequence). The CDR3 here is CSARDEGGGYTF. DNA of the CDR3: TGCAGTGCTAGAGATGAGGGGGGCGGCTACACCTTC.

This rearrangement joins TRBV20-1 to TRBJ2-7; 9 bases are shared with TRBD1. The DNA end is more similar to TRBJ2-5, so the J call may be wrong. Germline V gene sequence: CDR1 DFQATT, CDR2 SNEGSKA (reference sequence). The CDR3 length is 15 residues. CDR3 coding DNA: TGCAGTGCTAGAGACCGGACAGGGGTGGGAGAGACCCAGTACTTC. Its protein is CSARDRTGVGETQYF.

The genes are TRBV9 and TRBJ1-2; 7 bases align to TRBD1. Germline trimming cut 3 bases from V and 7 bases from J; bases unmatched to any gene: 12. CDR1 and CDR2 from the germline V gene are SGDLS and YYNGEE. CDR3 length: 15 amino acids. The CDR3 loop reads CASSATRQGEGGYTF. The CDR3 nucleotides are TGTGCCAGCAGCGCTACCAGACAGGGTGAGGGTGGCTACACCTTC.

This chain joins TRBV27 and TRBJ2-2; possibly TRBD1 or TRBD2 for D (6 bases each). The V gene's germline CDR1 is MNHEY and CDR2 SMNVEV (reference sequence). The CDR3 has 14 amino acids. Deletions cut 3 bases from V and 10 bases from J, with 15 bases between. The CDR3 loop is CASSLGQGRMELFF. The CDR3 DNA sequence: TGTGCCAGCAGTTTGGGGCAGGGGAGGATGGAGCTGTTTTTT.

In its sample, this clonotype was seen once. This chain joins TRBV24-1 and TRBJ1-2, with 11 bases fitting TRBD1. Germline CDR1 and CDR2: KGHDR and SFDVKD. The CDR3 sequence is 15 residues long. The J segment lost 7 bases and the V segment lost 3 bases, leaving 6 bases of the junction unmatched. CDR3 sequence: CATSDPRTGGTGYTF. In DNA, the CDR3 is TGTGCCACCAGTGATCCGAGGACAGGGGGCACTGGCTACACCTTC.

This clonotype showed up just a few times. The J gene is TRBJ2-1, the V gene TRBV3-1; maybe TRBD1 (5 bases). Germline V gives CDR1 LGHDT, CDR2 YNNKEL (reference sequence). The CDR3 is made up of 13 amino acids. Trimming removed 5 bases at V and 5 bases at J, with 10 bases between. In DNA, the CDR3 is TGTGCCAGCAGCTCCGGACAACACAATGAGCAGTTCTTC. Residues: CASSSGQHNEQFF.